The clone carrying this T cell receptor beta chain was recorded a few times. What it binds is unknown. Described time point: cycle 4 day 1 (C4D1), after less than 7 weeks of nivolumab. Relapses following autologous stem cell transplantation were seen in all patients, with brentuximab vedotin exposure varying. Negative magnetic selection isolated CD4+ T cells from thawed PBMCs. Each best response was a complete response, a partial response or progressive disease. This sample was included in a study of PD-1 blockade in classical Hodgkin lymphoma. Study details: Once every 2 weeks, patients received intravenous nivolumab at 3 mg/kg.

Overall study findings and caveats: Lower baseline TCR diversity marked trial partial responders and progressors. In newly diagnosed patients, baseline TCR diversity was reportedly below that of healthy donors.

The V gene's germline CDR1 is GTSNPN and CDR2 SVGIG (reference sequence). Losses at the gene ends were 0 bases for V and 5 bases for J; bases not matched to a gene: 6. The CDR3 length is 14 residues. The protocol was immunoSEQ multiplex PCR, while the TCRdb copy is restricted to in-frame clones and leaves out a portion. The sample includes around 37,000 clones, about 90% of them seen just once. This clonotype was sampled from a human donor with classical Hodgkin lymphoma. The input for sequencing was CD4+ T cells from blood, taken before the fourth cycle of nivolumab. The V and J genes are TRBV30 and TRBJ1-2; 7 bases agree with TRBD1. The DNA for the CDR3 is TGTGCCTGGAGTGTACACAGGGGAAGATATGGCTACACCTTC. It encodes CAWSVHRGRYGYTF.